The subject of this entry is one T cell receptor (beta chain). The CDR3 sequence is 16 residues long. J gave up 2 bases and V 4 bases, and 11 bases lay outside the gene matches. Germline V gene lookup returns CDR1 SGDLS and CDR2 YYNGEE. This entry belongs to a study of blood T cell repertoires in COVID-19. As for the study in general: T cells, B-cell-depleted T cells, or PBMCs provided the cDNA or gDNA that served as material.

In the authors' workflow: Counts of nucleated cells, estimated from reference gene primer amplification, were obtained. Measured with immunoSEQ multiplex PCR; TCRdb has only the in-frame clones, and not every one. That table is the source of V, J and clone size, and D and trimming were worked out from the DNA. The table includes some 100,000 clones, 85% detected once. The clonotype originates from a woman aged 70-85 years with active or convalescent COVID-19. The rearrangement joins TRBV9 to TRBJ2-7, with 8 positions matching TRBD2. Sequenced: peripheral blood. This chain's CDR3 is CASSPHGEAGAYEQYF. For the CDR3, the DNA is TGTGCCAGCAGCCCCCACGGGGAAGCGGGGGCCTACGAGCAGTACTTC.